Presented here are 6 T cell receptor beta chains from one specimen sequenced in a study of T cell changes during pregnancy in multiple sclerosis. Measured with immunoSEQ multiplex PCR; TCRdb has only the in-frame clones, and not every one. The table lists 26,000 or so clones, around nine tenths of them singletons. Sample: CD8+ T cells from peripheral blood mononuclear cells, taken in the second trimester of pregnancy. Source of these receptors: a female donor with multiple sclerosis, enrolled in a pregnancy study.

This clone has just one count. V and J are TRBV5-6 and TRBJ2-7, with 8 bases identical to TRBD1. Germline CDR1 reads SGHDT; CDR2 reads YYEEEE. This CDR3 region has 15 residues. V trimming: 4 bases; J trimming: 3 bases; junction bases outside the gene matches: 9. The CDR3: CASSESGTGLYEQYF. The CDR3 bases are TGTGCCAGCAGCGAATCCGGGACAGGACTCTACGAGCAGTACTTC.

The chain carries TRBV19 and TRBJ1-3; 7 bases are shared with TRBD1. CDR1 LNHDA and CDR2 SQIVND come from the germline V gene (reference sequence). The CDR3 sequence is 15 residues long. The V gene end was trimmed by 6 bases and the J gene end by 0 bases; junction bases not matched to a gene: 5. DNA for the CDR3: TGTGCCAGTAGGGCAGGGGGAAGCTCTGGAAACACCATATATTTT. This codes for CASRAGGSSGNTIYF. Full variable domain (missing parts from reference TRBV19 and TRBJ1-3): DGGITQSPKYLFRKEGQNVTLSCEQNLNHDAMYWYRQDPGQGLRLIYYSQIVNDFQKGDIAEGYSVSREKKESFPLTVTSAQKNPTAFYLCASRAGGSSGNTIYFGEGSWLTVV.

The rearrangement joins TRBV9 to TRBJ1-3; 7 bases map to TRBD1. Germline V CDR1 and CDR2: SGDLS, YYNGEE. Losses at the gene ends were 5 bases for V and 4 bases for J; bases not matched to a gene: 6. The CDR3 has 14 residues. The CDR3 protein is CASSRQGSGNTIYF. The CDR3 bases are TGTGCCAGCAGTCGACAGGGAAGCGGAAACACCATATATTTT.

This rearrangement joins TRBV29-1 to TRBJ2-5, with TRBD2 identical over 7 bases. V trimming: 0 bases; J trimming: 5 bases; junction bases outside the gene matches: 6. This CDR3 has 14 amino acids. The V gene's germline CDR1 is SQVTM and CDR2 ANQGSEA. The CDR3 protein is CSVEDRGGRETQYF. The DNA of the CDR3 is TGCAGCGTTGAAGATCGGGGAGGGAGGGAGACCCAGTACTTC.

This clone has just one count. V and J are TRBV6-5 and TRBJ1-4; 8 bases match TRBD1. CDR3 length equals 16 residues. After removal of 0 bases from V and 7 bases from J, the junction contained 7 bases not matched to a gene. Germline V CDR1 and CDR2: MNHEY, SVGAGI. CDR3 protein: CASSYSAGQVFEKLFF. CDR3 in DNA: TGTGCCAGCAGTTACTCAGCGGGACAGGTTTTTGAAAAACTGTTTTTT.

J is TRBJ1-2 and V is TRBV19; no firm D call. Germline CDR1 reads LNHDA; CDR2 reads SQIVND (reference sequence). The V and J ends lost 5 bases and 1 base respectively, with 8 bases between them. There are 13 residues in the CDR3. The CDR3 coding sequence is TGTGCCAGTAGTTCCAGAAGTAACTATGGCTACACCTTC. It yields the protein CASSSRSNYGYTF.